Listed here are 24 T cell receptor beta chains from one sample, sequenced in a study of beta chain features in type 1 diabetes. Reverse transcription of all isolated RNA meant that expressed TCRB transcripts were sequenced. The protocol was immunoSEQ multiplex PCR, while the TCRdb copy is restricted to in-frame clones and leaves out a portion. The repertoire holds hundreds of thousands of clones, 10% to 15% seen once, with roughly 0.0097% in the top ten. Study-wide results and caveats: People with Type 1 diabetes carried modestly yet significantly shorter TCRB CDR3s in all four CD4+ subsets.

These receptors' antigens are unknown. Source material: naive CD4+ T cells from blood. Receptors originate from a woman between 18 and 29 years old with type 1 diabetes.

This chain links TRBV4-2 with TRBJ2-3, with 7 bases fitting TRBD2. V dropped 1 base and J dropped 5; count of bases not matched to a gene: 3. CDR3 size: 14 residues. Per germline, CDR1 LGHNA and CDR2 YNFKEQ. CDR3 loop: CASSQAASGDTQYF. In DNA, the CDR3 is TGTGCCAGCAGCCAAGCGGCTAGCGGAGATACGCAGTATTTT.

This clone was observed a few times. The chain recombines TRBV7-9 with TRBJ1-5; D is perhaps TRBD1 (6 bases). V was clipped by 4 bases and J by 4 bases, with 11 bases between them. Per germline, CDR1 SEHNR and CDR2 FQNEAQ (reference sequence). The CDR3 runs to 14 residues. This CDR3 is CASSSTQGNQPQHF. CDR3 DNA sequence: TGTGCCAGCAGCTCAACCCAGGGGAATCAGCCCCAGCATTTT.

The chain is built from TRBV28 and TRBJ1-2, with 9 nucleotides matching TRBD1. The CDR3 is made up of 14 amino acids. Unmatched junction bases numbered 7, after V lost 3 bases and J lost 8 bases. Germline V lookup: CDR1 MDHEN, CDR2 SYDVKM. CDR3 region: CASSFRGQGVGYTF. The CDR3 region has the DNA TGTGCCAGCAGTTTCAGGGGACAGGGTGTGGGCTACACCTTC.

V is TRBV7-2 and J is TRBJ1-1; 7 bases match TRBD1. The CDR3 has 15 residues. Per germline, CDR1 SGHTA and CDR2 FQGNSA. Losses at the gene ends were 5 bases for V and 2 bases for J; bases not matched to a gene: 8. The chain's CDR3 is CASSKTGTANTEAFF. As DNA, the CDR3 is TGTGCCAGCAGCAAAACCGGGACAGCTAACACTGAAGCTTTCTTT.

The chain is built from TRBV29-1 and TRBJ1-4; D perhaps matches TRBD1 (5 bases). V was shortened by 5 bases and J by 8 bases, with 12 bases between the two germline ends. Germline CDR1 is SQVTM and CDR2 is ANQGSEA. The CDR3 extends over 12 amino acids. The CDR3 spells CSVLDSREKLFF. CDR3 DNA sequence: TGCAGCGTTCTCGACAGTAGGGAAAAACTGTTTTTT. The whole variable domain, remainder taken from reference TRBV29-1 and TRBJ1-4, is SAVISQKPSRDICQRGTSLTIQCQVDSQVTMMFWYRQQPGQSLTLIATANQGSEATYESGFVIDKFPISRPNLTFSTLTVSNMSPEDSSIYLCSVLDSREKLFFGSGTQLSVL.

This chain uses TRBV5-1 with TRBJ1-6; TRBD1 aligns across 8 bases. Trimming cost V 3 bases and J 7 bases; bases outside gene matches: 6. Germline assignment: CDR1 SGHRS and CDR2 YFSETQ. The CDR3 runs 15 residues. DNA for the CDR3: TGCGCCAGCAGCTCTGACCGGACAGGGAATTCACCCCTCCACTTT. The encoded protein is CASSSDRTGNSPLHF.

This clone was detected a few times. Other DNA sequences in the same sample also yield this CDR3. The chain carries TRBV29-1 and TRBJ1-5, with D possibly TRBD1 on 5 matching bases. The germline V gene has CDR1 SQVTM and CDR2 ANQGSEA. Deletions cut 7 bases from V and 1 base from J, with 8 bases between. CDR3 length: 12 amino acids. The CDR3 DNA follows: TGCAGCGCTCAGGGAAGCAATCAGCCCCAGCATTTT. Translation gives CSAQGSNQPQHF.

The chain uses TRBV28 and TRBJ1-5, with a weak D call TRBD1 (5 bases). CDR1 MDHEN and CDR2 SYDVKM come from the germline V gene. The CDR3 has 14 residues. Trimming cost V 6 bases and J 2 bases, with 11 bases left between them. In DNA, the CDR3 is TGTGCCAGCAGGCAGGGCCGGGGCAATCAGCCCCAGCATTTT. Amino acids: CASRQGRGNQPQHF.

This clone was detected a few times. The V call is TRBV4-3, the J call TRBJ2-7; D might be TRBD1 (6 bases). V lost 1 base to trimming and J lost 4 bases, with 11 bases between them. CDR1 and CDR2 (germline): LGHNA, YSLEER. This CDR3 has 14 amino acids. The CDR3 is CASSQGWTEYEQYF. For the CDR3, the DNA is TGCGCCAGCAGCCAAGGGTGGACAGAATACGAGCAGTACTTC.

V usage is TRBV29-1 and J usage is TRBJ1-1, with D maybe TRBD1 (5 bases). The V gene lost 5 bases and the J gene lost 7 bases, with 17 bases spanning the gap. Germline V gene sequence: CDR1 SQVTM, CDR2 ANQGSEA. CDR3 length: 13 amino acids. The CDR3 bases are TGCAGCGTTTCGGAGGGGACTAAAGGTGAAGCTTTCTTT. Amino acids: CSVSEGTKGEAFF.

In its sample, this clone was seen a few times. Written as DNA, the CDR3 is TGTGCCAGCAGCGGGAGAAGCTCCTACAATGAGCAGTTCTTC. Translation: CASSGRSSYNEQFF. The chain recombines TRBV7-8 with TRBJ2-1, with D possibly TRBD2 on 5 matching bases. CDR1 SGHVS and CDR2 FQNEAQ come from the germline V gene. V dropped 5 bases and J dropped 0 bases, with 8 bases sitting between them. The CDR3 runs 14 residues.

This clone was recorded a few times. The J gene is TRBJ2-3, the V gene TRBV7-9, with D perhaps TRBD1 (5 bases). Germline CDR1 SEHNR, CDR2 FQNEAQ (reference sequence). Trimming cost V 5 bases and J 6 bases, with 12 bases left between them. CDR3 length: 13 amino acids. Here the CDR3 DNA reads TGTGCCAGCAGCAACAGGAACCTGGATACGCAGTATTTT. Translating it yields CASSNRNLDTQYF. Looking up the rest from reference TRBV7-9 and TRBJ2-3 gives the full variable domain: DTGVSQNPRHKITKRGQNVTFRCDPISEHNRLYWYRQTLGQGPEFLTYFQNEAQLEKSRLLSDRFSAERPKGSFSTLEIQRTEQGDSAMYLCASSNRNLDTQYFGPGTRLTVL.

This clone has only a few counts. The V gene is TRBV28, the J gene TRBJ2-3, with 11 bases aligning to TRBD2. The V gene end was trimmed by 4 bases and the J gene end by 2 bases; junction bases not matched to a gene: 8. This CDR3 region has 17 residues. The germline gives CDR1 MDHEN, CDR2 SYDVKM. The CDR3 region is CASSSLTSGDLTDTQYF. The CDR3 DNA sequence: TGTGCCAGCAGTTCACTGACTAGCGGGGACCTCACAGATACGCAGTATTTT.

The count of this clone is one. The rearrangement joins TRBV7-9 to TRBJ1-4, with D unclear. CDR3 length equals 14 residues. Germline CDR1 reads SEHNR; CDR2 reads FQNEAQ (reference sequence). V was shortened by 5 bases and J by 5 bases, with 12 bases between the two germline ends. DNA for the CDR3: TGTGCCAGCAGCCTCGGGATGCGAAATGAAAAACTGTTTTTT. Protein product: CASSLGMRNEKLFF.

This clone was seen a few times. V usage is TRBV7-2 and J usage is TRBJ1-5; D is unclear. The CDR3 is 14 residues long. Germline values: CDR1 SGHTA, CDR2 FQGNSA. V was cut by 5 bases and J by 1 base, with 9 bases left in between. CDR3 amino acids: CASSPDWSNQPQHF. The CDR3 DNA sequence: TGTGCCAGCAGCCCGGACTGGAGCAATCAGCCCCAGCATTTT.

The DNA for the CDR3 is TGTGCCAGCTCCCACGGGGAAGAGACCCAGTACTTC. Its translation: CASSHGEETQYF. The V and J genes are TRBV18 and TRBJ2-5; maybe TRBD2 (5 bases). The ends were cut back, 6 bases at V and 3 bases at J, with 8 bases in the middle. The V gene's germline CDR1 is KGHSH and CDR2 LQKENI. This CDR3 comprises 12 residues.

A few counts support this clone. This sequence joins TRBV19 and TRBJ2-1, with 12 bases fitting TRBD1. The CDR3 contains 15 residues. V was pared by 3 bases and J by 8 bases, with 5 bases of the junction left unmatched. The germline V gene encodes CDR1 LNHDA and CDR2 SQIVND (reference sequence). CDR3 region: CASSMAGQGAYEQFF. In DNA form, the CDR3 reads TGTGCCAGTAGTATGGCGGGACAGGGGGCTTATGAGCAGTTCTTC.

The chain combines TRBV29-1 with TRBJ2-1; 8 bases line up with TRBD2. The CDR3 runs 13 residues. Losses at the gene ends were 7 bases for V and 5 bases for J; bases not matched to a gene: 7. In germline, CDR1 is SQVTM, CDR2 ANQGSEA. CDR3 coding DNA: TGCAGCGGTAGCGGGGTCGATCACAATGAGCAGTTCTTC. Its translation: CSGSGVDHNEQFF.

The V gene is TRBV27, the J gene TRBJ1-3, with no clear D. The germline V gene has CDR1 MNHEY and CDR2 SMNVEV (reference sequence). The V end was cut by 7 bases, the J end by 2 bases, with 15 bases between. CDR3 size: 15 residues. The CDR3 DNA reads TGTGCCAGCAAGCAGGTTGGTAGGACTGGAAACACCATATATTTT. Translated: CASKQVGRTGNTIYF.

J is TRBJ2-3 and V is TRBV25-1; 11 positions match TRBD1. With V trimmed by 6 bases and J by 5 bases, 10 bases remained unmatched. Germline V gives CDR1 MGHDK, CDR2 SYGVNS. This CDR3 has 16 amino acids. The CDR3 sequence is CASRNGQGASIDTQYF. DNA for the CDR3: TGTGCCAGCAGGAACGGACAGGGGGCATCCATAGATACGCAGTATTTT. Variable domain in full (rest from reference TRBV25-1 and TRBJ2-3): EADIYQTPRYLVIGTGKKITLECSQTMGHDKMYWYQQDPGMELHLIHYSYGVNSTEKGDLSSESTVSRIRTEHFPLTLESARPSHTSQYLCASRNGQGASIDTQYFGPGTRLTVL.

This rearrangement joins TRBV5-1 to TRBJ1-4; a weak D match, TRBD1 (6 bases). The CDR3 is made up of 14 amino acids. Trimming stripped 4 bases from V and 4 bases from J, with 11 bases between. CDR1 is SGHRS and CDR2 is YFSETQ in the germline V gene. As DNA, the CDR3 is TGCGCCAGCAGCCCAGGACAGATTAATGAAAAACTGTTTTTT. Translated: CASSPGQINEKLFF.

This rearrangement joins TRBV28 to TRBJ2-7; weak D call: TRBD2 (5 bases). V lost 6 bases to trimming and J lost 2 bases, with 8 bases between them. CDR3 size: 12 residues. Germline loops: CDR1 MDHEN, CDR2 SYDVKM. As DNA, the CDR3 is TGTGCCAGCAGAACCGGGACCTACGAGCAGTACTTC. Translated, it gives CASRTGTYEQYF.

This clone was seen more than once but under ten times. Written as DNA, the CDR3 is TGCAGCGTTGAAGATCGCCTCAGAGAAGCTTTCTTT. Its protein product is CSVEDRLREAFF. The gene calls are TRBV29-1 and TRBJ1-1, with no clear D. The CDR3 runs to 12 residues. Trimming left V 0 bases short and J 8 bases short, with 10 bases between. Germline lookup yields CDR1 SQVTM and CDR2 ANQGSEA.

J is TRBJ2-7 and V is TRBV2; D is unresolved. The CDR3 has 11 amino acids. Germline CDR1 is SNHLY and CDR2 is FYNNEI. V lost 5 bases and J 3 bases, leaving 5 bases between the germline ends. The chain's CDR3 is CASSSVYEQYF. CDR3 nucleotides: TGTGCCAGCAGTTCCGTCTACGAGCAGTACTTC.